A single sample gave rise to the 10 T cell receptor beta chains below, sequenced in a study of T cell repertoires in cytomegalovirus infection (dated by TCRdb to the late 2010s). Sequencing used an Illumina HiSeq 1500. Through fastp at Q25 and MiXCR, TCRdb rebuilt clones from the public reads, retaining in-frame beta chains. A single entry per CDR3 protein holds the most common genes and DNA from its merged rows. This sample is represented by approximately 500,000 distinct CDR3 sequences; about 30% of them were singletons. Clones ranked in the top ten supply roughly an eighth of the sample. The sample was PBMCs. Source of these receptors: a human donor in good health (CMV status not recorded). Some clones in this sample may be carry-over from other donors' samples.

J is TRBJ2-1 and V is TRBV11-2, with D unclear. CDR3 length: 17 residues. Between the trimmed V and J ends, which lost 0 bases and 4 bases, there was a span of 16 bases. Germline V gene sequence: CDR1 SGHAT, CDR2 FQNNGV. The CDR3 coding sequence is TGTGCCAGCAGCTTAGATCGGTACTGGGGTCTGTACAATGAGCAGTTCTTC. Protein sequence: CASSLDRYWGLYNEQFF.

This clonotype has just a few counts. J is TRBJ2-2 and V is TRBV19; 10 bases agree with TRBD2. V was clipped by 2 bases and J by 4 bases; unmatched bases: 7. Germline lookup yields CDR1 LNHDA and CDR2 SQIVND (reference sequence). The length of the CDR3 is 17 residues. The CDR3 nucleotides read TGTGCCAGTAGTATACTCTCTAGCGGGAGTAGCACCGGGGAGCTGTTTTTT. This translates into CASSILSSGSSTGELFF.

This clonotype has a count of ten or more. The chain employs TRBV7-6 and TRBJ2-1, with TRBD2 matching over 8 bases. The CDR3 is 13 residues long. The V segment lost 8 bases and the J segment 5 bases; nucleotides outside the gene matches: 5. CDR1 is SGHVS, CDR2 FNYEAQ, per germline. Here the CDR3 reads CASGSGIDNEQFF. The CDR3, as DNA: TGTGCCAGCGGTAGCGGGATCGACAATGAGCAGTTCTTC.

This clonotype was detected only a few times. The V gene is TRBV28, the J gene TRBJ2-4, with D uncertain. V was shortened by 6 bases and J by 6 bases, with 15 bases between the two germline ends. This CDR3 is 14 amino acids long. Germline values: CDR1 MDHEN, CDR2 SYDVKM. CDR3 nucleotides: TGTGCCAGCAGCCTACCGACTCAAAGAAACATTCAGTACTTC. Translated, it gives CASSLPTQRNIQYF.

Only a few counts were recorded for this clonotype. The chain couples TRBV12-3 or TRBV12-4 to TRBJ2-1; 10 bases align to TRBD2. The CDR3 consists of 14 residues. Unmatched junction bases numbered 11, after V lost 8 bases and J lost 10 bases. CDR3 region: CASGAGGRIGEQFF. In DNA form, the CDR3 reads TGTGCCAGCGGAGCGGGAGGGCGGATCGGGGAGCAGTTCTTC.

The rearrangement uses TRBV3-1 and TRBJ2-1; 7 nucleotides line up with TRBD2. The CDR3 runs 15 residues. Germline V CDR1 and CDR2: LGHDT, YNNKEL (reference sequence). V lost 8 bases and J lost 5; bases outside the gene matches: 12. This chain's CDR3 is CASGIYGGRNNEQFF. The CDR3, as DNA: TGTGCCAGCGGGATATACGGGGGGAGGAACAATGAGCAGTTCTTC.

This clonotype has more than one count but fewer than ten. The chain has TRBV4-1 and TRBJ1-2; 7 bases align to TRBD1. The CDR3 totals 17 residues. Per the germline V gene, CDR1 is MGHRA and CDR2 is YSYEKL. Trimming removed 5 bases from V and 1 base from J; junction bases left unmatched: 13. The CDR3, as DNA: TGCGCCAGCAGCTCGCGCCGCCGGGACAGAAATAACTATGGCTACACCTTC. It translates to CASSSRRRDRNNYGYTF.

V is TRBV19 and J is TRBJ2-1; D might be TRBD2 (5 bases). In germline, CDR1 is LNHDA, CDR2 SQIVND (reference sequence). V was shortened by 6 bases and J by 5 bases, with 17 bases between the two germline ends. The CDR3 consists of 15 residues. CDR3 residues: CASSPGRAPNNEQFF. In DNA, the CDR3 is TGTGCCAGTAGCCCCGGGCGGGCGCCGAACAATGAGCAGTTCTTC.

With respect to this clonotype: This may arise from a read error, as a much more abundant clone is one base away. J is TRBJ1-1 and V is TRBV7-2; D gene uncertain. Germline assignment: CDR1 SGHTA and CDR2 FQGNSA. This CDR3 has 13 amino acids. The CDR3 nucleotides read TGTTCCAGCAGCTTAAGAGGGTTCACTGAAGCTTTCTTT. Translating gives CSSSLRGFTEAFF.

The chain recombines TRBV20-1 with TRBJ2-1; D perhaps matches TRBD2 (6 bases). Between the trimmed V and J ends, which lost 3 bases and 1 base, there was a span of 19 bases. The CDR3 consists of 17 residues. Germline V CDR1 and CDR2: DFQATT, SNEGSKA (reference sequence). The CDR3 DNA follows: TGCAGTGCTAGCGGCCGGGGAGGAAGGGGATCCTACAATGAGCAGTTCTTC. This gives the protein CSASGRGGRGSYNEQFF.